Following are 18 T cell receptor beta chains from one sample sequenced in a study of shared clonotypes between healthy human individuals. The repertoire was sequenced with immunoSEQ multiplex PCR; TCRdb's copy has only in-frame clones and lacks some. This sample has hundreds of thousands of clones, with around 72% found just once. Material: memory CD4+ T cells sorted from blood. Regarding subset: CD45RA-negative fraction. Receptor source: a woman under 40 in good health.

The chain carries TRBV10-2 and TRBJ1-4; weak D call: TRBD1 (6 bases). The CDR3 contains 15 residues. Germline CDR1 is WSHSY and CDR2 is SAAADI. Trimming pared 10 bases from V and 7 bases from J, leaving 22 bases between. The chain's CDR3 is CATREPGAVVEKLFF. The CDR3 nucleotides are TGCGCCACCCGGGAGCCGGGGGCCGTCGTTGAAAAACTGTTTTTT.

The J gene is TRBJ1-1, the V gene TRBV28; D uncertain. The CDR3 extends over 15 amino acids. V lost 3 bases to trimming and J lost 2 bases, with 13 bases between them. Germline V gives CDR1 MDHEN, CDR2 SYDVKM. For the CDR3, the DNA is TGTGCCAGCAGTTTGTCGGTCGAAACTAACACTGAAGCTTTCTTT. Encoded protein: CASSLSVETNTEAFF.

In this sample, this clone turned up once. The chain carries TRBV19 and TRBJ1-5; TRBD1 is a possible D gene (5 bases). In germline, CDR1 is LNHDA, CDR2 SQIVND (reference sequence). The CDR3 contains 16 residues. Trimming shortened V by 1 base and J by 4 bases, and 14 bases separated the two germline ends. CDR3 in DNA: TGTGCCAGTAGTATAGTTGGGGGACTGGGTAATCAGCCCCAGCATTTT. The encoded protein is CASSIVGGLGNQPQHF.

V gene TRBV10-3 combines with J gene TRBJ2-7; 7 nucleotides match TRBD2. Germline V lookup: CDR1 ENHRY, CDR2 SYGVKD. V shed 10 bases and J 0 bases; nucleotides not matched to a gene: 3. The CDR3 is 12 amino acids. CDR3 in amino acids: CASGSISYEQYF. In nucleotides, the CDR3 is TGTGCCAGCGGGAGTATCTCCTACGAGCAGTACTTC.

The CDR3: CASSLAEQPTSEAFF. The CDR3 bases are TGCGCCAGCAGCTTGGCTGAACAGCCGACCTCTGAAGCTTTCTTT. The chain joins TRBV5-1 to TRBJ1-1; no clear D gene. From germline, CDR1 is SGHRS and CDR2 YFSETQ. The V end lost 0 bases, the J end lost 6 bases, and 15 bases lay between the germline ends. The CDR3 totals 15 residues.

This chain uses TRBV5-1 with TRBJ2-1; TRBD2 agrees at 12 bases. The germline V gene encodes CDR1 SGHRS and CDR2 YFSETQ. This CDR3 is built from 18 residues. Trimming removed 0 bases from V and 4 bases from J; junction bases left unmatched: 8. CDR3 amino acids: CASSLEAPGTSGYNEQFF. CDR3 DNA: TGCGCCAGCAGCTTGGAGGCCCCCGGGACTAGCGGGTACAATGAGCAGTTCTTC.

This rearrangement joins TRBV5-1 to TRBJ2-1; 10 bases fit TRBD2. The CDR3 sequence is 18 residues long. Germline-derived CDR1 and CDR2 are SGHRS and YFSETQ. Unmatched junction bases numbered 15, after V lost 0 bases and J lost 9 bases. The CDR3 bases are TGCGCCAGCAGCTTGGCCAACCCGGGACTAGCGAGTTTCGGTGAGCAGTTCTTC. As protein: CASSLANPGLASFGEQFF.

Of note for this clone: Other nucleotide sequences in the sample specify the same CDR3. The chain employs TRBV27 and TRBJ2-7, with 13 bases matching TRBD2. The V and J ends lost 6 bases and 2 bases, in that order; junction bases with no gene match: 4. The germline CDR1 and CDR2 sequences are MNHEY and SMNVEV (reference sequence). This CDR3 is 15 amino acids long. Here the CDR3 reads CASSFGTSGTYEQYF. The CDR3 DNA reads as TGTGCCAGCAGCTTCGGGACTAGCGGGACCTACGAGCAGTACTTC.

This chain uses TRBV9 with TRBJ1-4, with D hard to call. The CDR3 is made up of 14 amino acids. Germline assignment: CDR1 SGDLS and CDR2 YYNGEE. Trimming took off 2 bases at V and 6 bases at J, with 11 bases between the two ends. This CDR3 is CASSVFNDDEKLFF. The CDR3, as DNA: TGTGCCAGCAGCGTCTTCAACGATGATGAAAAACTGTTTTTT.

This sequence joins TRBV14 and TRBJ2-7; perhaps TRBD2 as D (6 bases). V was trimmed by 1 base and J by 5 bases, leaving 15 bases between them. CDR3 size: 15 residues. The germline V gene has CDR1 SGHDN and CDR2 FVKESK. The CDR3 nucleotides read TGTGCCAGCAGCCAAGGAATGTGGACTATAGACGAGCAGTACTTC. This sequence encodes CASSQGMWTIDEQYF. Full variable domain (outside the CDR3, taken from reference TRBV14 and TRBJ2-7): EAGVTQFPSHSVIEKGQTVTLRCDPISGHDNLYWYRRVMGKEIKFLLHFVKESKQDESGMPNNRFLAERTGGTYSTLKVQPAELEDSGVYFCASSQGMWTIDEQYFGPGTRLTVT.

The chain recombines TRBV28 with TRBJ2-1; 9 bases agree with TRBD2. Germline-derived CDR1 and CDR2 are MDHEN and SYDVKM. J gave up 8 bases and V 5 bases, and 16 bases lay outside the gene matches. CDR3 size: 17 residues. CDR3 nucleotides: TGTGCCAGCAGTCTCCCCAGTGCTAGCGGGAATGAGGATGAGCAGTTCTTC. Translating it yields CASSLPSASGNEDEQFF.

This clone has a handful of counts. J is TRBJ1-2 and V is TRBV6-5; 10 bases map to TRBD1. Germline-derived CDR1 and CDR2 are MNHEY and SVGAGI. With 6 bases clipped from V and 2 bases from J, the junction kept 3 bases outside the gene matches. CDR3 length: 14 amino acids. CDR3 sequence (DNA): TGTGCCAGCAGAGCGGGACAGGGGAACTATGGCTACACCTTC. This encodes CASRAGQGNYGYTF.

This clone was counted a few times. This chain connects TRBV7-6 to TRBJ2-5; 9 bases line up with TRBD1. The V gene's germline CDR1 is SGHVS and CDR2 FNYEAQ. Unmatched junction bases numbered 9, after V lost 5 bases and J lost 5 bases. This CDR3 contains 15 residues. The CDR3 bases are TGTGCCAGCAGCAGGCCGGGACAGGGAGTGGAGACCCAGTACTTC. It yields the protein CASSRPGQGVETQYF.

This chain links TRBV7-6 with TRBJ2-2; no reliable D call. The V gene's germline CDR1 is SGHVS and CDR2 FNYEAQ. V lost 4 bases and J 8 bases, leaving 11 bases between the germline ends. This CDR3 region has 13 residues. In nucleotides, the CDR3 is TGTGCCAGCAGCTCGATCAGCCGTGGGGAGCTGTTTTTT. It translates to CASSSISRGELFF.

The V and J genes are TRBV28 and TRBJ2-7; D gene uncertain. The CDR3 totals 16 residues. The germline CDR1 and CDR2 sequences are MDHEN and SYDVKM. V shed 5 bases and J shed 3 bases, with 20 bases lying between them. CDR3: CASSTTRGTHIYEQYF. CDR3 DNA: TGTGCCAGCAGTACTACTCGCGGAACACACATCTACGAGCAGTACTTC.

This rearrangement joins TRBV30 to TRBJ2-7, with 7 bases identical to TRBD2. CDR3 length equals 16 residues. V lost 1 base, J lost 6 bases, and 15 bases stayed unmatched. From germline, CDR1 is GTSNPN and CDR2 SVGIG (reference sequence). DNA of the CDR3: TGTGCCTGGAGTGGCGACGGACCCGGGACTAAGGGCGAGCAGTACTTC. Protein sequence: CAWSGDGPGTKGEQYF.

The chain uses TRBV7-3 and TRBJ1-1; possibly TRBD1 for D (5 bases). Germline V lookup: CDR1 SGHTA, CDR2 FQGTGA. This CDR3 is built from 16 residues. The ends were cut back, 2 bases at V and 1 base at J, with 14 bases in the middle. The CDR3 protein is CASSLYPRDGNTEAFF. The DNA of the CDR3 is TGTGCCAGCAGCTTATACCCCCGGGACGGGAACACTGAAGCTTTCTTT.

This chain joins TRBV5-4 and TRBJ2-3; 14 bases fit TRBD2. Trimming removed 4 bases from V and 3 bases from J; junction bases left unmatched: 7. The germline CDR1 and CDR2 sequences are SGHNT and YYREEE (reference sequence). This CDR3 is 17 amino acids long. The CDR3 here is CASSLRLAGGRTDTQYF. In DNA form, the CDR3 reads TGTGCCAGCAGCCTACGACTAGCGGGAGGGCGGACAGATACGCAGTATTTT.